These 12 T cell receptor beta chains originate from one sample sequenced in a study of cytomegalovirus exposure and HLA in healthy donors. The PCR ran on 60 Vbeta and 13 Jbeta primers. TCRdb keeps only in-frame clones here, not all; method: immunoSEQ multiplex PCR. This sample has under 250,000 clones, with around 78% found just once. Sequencing input: PBMCs. Receptors originate from a boy younger than 18 in good health and CMV-seronegative.

The chain couples TRBV5-4 to TRBJ2-7, with a possible D match to TRBD1 (5 bases). V was cut by 4 bases and J by 6 bases, with 17 bases left in between. This CDR3 is 14 amino acids long. Germline V gene lookup returns CDR1 SGHNT and CDR2 YYREEE (reference sequence). CDR3 in DNA: TGTGCCAGCAGCCGCGACAGACGGGTTCGCGAGCAGTACTTC. It yields the protein CASSRDRRVREQYF.

V and J are TRBV7-9 and TRBJ2-5; no clear D gene. Trimming took 1 base from V and 5 from J, leaving 14 bases between them. CDR1 is SEHNR and CDR2 is FQNEAQ in the germline V gene (reference sequence). The CDR3 extends over 15 amino acids. In DNA, the CDR3 is TGTGCCAGCAGCTTAGTGGCACGGCCGAGGGAGACCCAGTACTTC. It encodes CASSLVARPRETQYF.

This clone was seen a few times. This chain connects TRBV6-1 to TRBJ2-7; the match to TRBD2 covers 10 bases. CDR3 length: 18 residues. The V and J ends lost 2 bases and 0 bases, in that order; junction bases with no gene match: 10. The germline V gene has CDR1 MNHNS and CDR2 SASEGT. CDR3 protein: CASSENVLAGGISYEQYF. CDR3 DNA sequence: TGTGCCAGCAGTGAAAATGTATTAGCGGGAGGTATCTCCTACGAGCAGTACTTC.

This CDR3 is CASRYTTTGTWRSNTEAFF. The CDR3 DNA sequence: TGTGCAAGTCGCTACACTACGACCGGGACATGGCGTTCTAACACTGAAGCTTTCTTT. The rearrangement links TRBV12-2 to TRBJ1-1; whether TRBD1, the table's D call, matches the DNA was not checked. TRBV12-2 is a pseudogene segment. This CDR3 has 19 residues.

This chain joins TRBV11-2 and TRBJ2-7; TRBD2 matches at 7 bases. The CDR3 loop spans 15 amino acids. Germline-derived CDR1 and CDR2 are SGHAT and FQNNGV. With V trimmed by 3 bases and J by 2 bases, 7 bases remained unmatched. DNA for the CDR3: TGTGCCAGCAGCTTTAATGGCGGGAGAGCCTACGAGCAGTACTTC. This gives the protein CASSFNGGRAYEQYF.

The rearrangement joins TRBV11-2 to TRBJ1-1, with TRBD1 as a possible D gene (5 bases). Between the trimmed V and J ends, which lost 2 bases and 0 bases, there was a span of 10 bases. The CDR3 is made up of 15 amino acids. The germline gives CDR1 SGHAT, CDR2 FQNNGV. The CDR3 bases are TGTGCCAGCAGCTTAAACAGACAGATGAACACTGAAGCTTTCTTT. Amino acid sequence: CASSLNRQMNTEAFF.

This clone was detected only a few times. The chain is built from TRBV7-8 and TRBJ1-1; D gene uncertain. Germline values: CDR1 SGHVS, CDR2 FQNEAQ. With 6 bases removed from V and 1 base from J, the gap between germline ends came to 12 bases. There are 14 residues in the CDR3. The CDR3 DNA reads TGTGCCAGCAGGCCTAGTCTGGGGAACACTGAAGCTTTCTTT. This translates into CASRPSLGNTEAFF.

The rearrangement joins TRBV6-1 to TRBJ1-1; TRBD1 matches at 8 bases. CDR1 and CDR2 from the germline V gene are MNHNS and SASEGT. The CDR3 is made up of 15 amino acids. Trimming took 6 bases from V and 3 from J; bases not matched to a gene: 9. The CDR3 is CASRSLTGVDTEAFF. CDR3 coding DNA: TGTGCCAGCAGAAGCCTGACAGGGGTGGACACTGAAGCTTTCTTT.

CDR3 DNA: TGTGCCAGCGGACACGGACTAGCGGTTTCCTACGAGCAGTACTTC. Amino acids: CASGHGLAVSYEQYF. The chain carries TRBV27 and TRBJ2-7, with TRBD2 matching over 10 bases. Germline lookup yields CDR1 MNHEY and CDR2 SMNVEV (reference sequence). Trimming removed 8 bases from V and 1 base from J; junction bases left unmatched: 8. The CDR3 has 15 amino acids.

J is TRBJ2-7 and V is TRBV7-8, with D possibly matching TRBD1 (5 bases). V gave up 0 bases and J gave up 4 bases, with 16 bases separating them. From germline, CDR1 is SGHVS and CDR2 FQNEAQ. This CDR3 is built from 16 residues. The DNA of the CDR3 is TGTGCCAGCAGCTTAGCCGCGACAGTGTTTGTATACGAGCAGTACTTC. It encodes CASSLAATVFVYEQYF.

This chain joins TRBV6-5 and TRBJ1-1; TRBD1 aligns across 9 bases. V trimming: 7 bases; J trimming: 2 bases; junction bases outside the gene matches: 2. The germline gives CDR1 MNHEY, CDR2 SVGAGI. The CDR3 spans 13 residues. The CDR3 nucleotides read TGTGCCAGCACACAGGGGGCAAACACTGAAGCTTTCTTT. Amino acid sequence: CASTQGANTEAFF.

This chain connects TRBV5-1 to TRBJ1-1, with TRBD1 matching over 8 bases. Germline V gives CDR1 SGHRS, CDR2 YFSETQ. The CDR3 totals 12 residues. Trimming took 3 bases from V and 7 from J; bases not matched to a gene: 2. The CDR3 DNA follows: TGCGCCAGCAGCTCGACAGGGGATGAAGCTTTCTTT. The encoded protein is CASSSTGDEAFF.